The rows below give T cell receptor beta chains drawn from one sample of a study of blood T cell repertoires in COVID-19. Data came from immunoSEQ multiplex PCR; TCRdb stores just in-frame clones and leaves some out. The profile covers fewer than 120,000 clones, with 75% to 80% appearing a single time and 16% taken by the ten largest. The sequencing input was peripheral blood. These receptors all stem from an elderly woman with active or convalescent COVID-19. Both conserved end residues are part of each CDR3. A D gene is named only where the DNA matches it firmly. Size values are once, few and many counts, or a class for expanded clones, and some rows have none.

V,size,J,D,CDR3,DNA
TRBV19,few,TRBJ2-1,NA,CASSVGREGNEQFF,TGTGCCAGTAGTGTCGGGAGAGAGGGCAATGAGCAGTTCTTC
TRBV11-2,NA,TRBJ1-6,NA,CASSFQGITSPLHF,TGTGCCAGCAGCTTTCAGGGGATCACCTCACCCCTCCACTTT
TRBV5-6,NA,TRBJ2-1,TRBD2,CASSLAPSGGHNEQFF,TGTGCCAGCAGCTTGGCTCCTAGCGGGGGGCACAATGAGCAGTTCTTC
TRBV25-1,NA,TRBJ2-1,NA,CASSDEAASSYNEQFF,TGTGCCAGCAGTGACGAAGCGGCCAGCTCCTACAATGAGCAGTTCTTC
TRBV7-2,NA,TRBJ2-7,TRBD1,CASSLVDRVSEQYF,TGTGCCAGCAGCTTAGTTGACAGGGTTAGCGAGCAGTACTTC
TRBV16,few,TRBJ1-1,NA,CASSPINGITEAFF,TGTGCCAGCAGCCCAATAAACGGGATCACTGAAGCTTTCTTT
TRBV15,NA,TRBJ2-5,NA,CATSRDLQEAQYF,TGTGCCACCAGCAGAGATCTTCAAGAGGCCCAGTACTTC
TRBV5-1,NA,TRBJ1-2,NA,CASSLVPGDYGYTF,TGCGCCAGCAGCTTGGTACCAGGGGACTATGGCTACACCTTC
TRBV7-2,NA,TRBJ2-1,TRBD2,CASTTRASGLAGLHNEQFF,TGTGCCAGCACCACCCGGGCGTCTGGGCTAGCGGGATTACACAATGAGCAGTTCTTC
TRBV7-8,once,TRBJ1-3,NA,CASSLGGQRNTIYF,TGTGCCAGCAGCTTAGGGGGACAAAGGAACACCATATATTTT
TRBV25-1,once,TRBJ2-2,TRBD1,CASSEWGTGVTGELFF,TGTGCCAGCAGTGAATGGGGGACAGGGGTGACCGGGGAGCTGTTTTTT
TRBV5-1,NA,TRBJ2-3,TRBD2,CASSLAGLVADTQYF,TGCGCCAGCAGCTTGGCAGGACTAGTTGCAGATACGCAGTATTTT
TRBV7-2,NA,TRBJ1-6,NA,CASSLWGGLDSPLHF,TGTGCCAGCAGCTTATGGGGGGGGCTAGATTCACCCCTCCACTTT
TRBV27,few,TRBJ1-4,NA,CASSWEYNEKLFF,TGTGCCAGCAGTTGGGAGTATAATGAAAAACTGTTTTTT